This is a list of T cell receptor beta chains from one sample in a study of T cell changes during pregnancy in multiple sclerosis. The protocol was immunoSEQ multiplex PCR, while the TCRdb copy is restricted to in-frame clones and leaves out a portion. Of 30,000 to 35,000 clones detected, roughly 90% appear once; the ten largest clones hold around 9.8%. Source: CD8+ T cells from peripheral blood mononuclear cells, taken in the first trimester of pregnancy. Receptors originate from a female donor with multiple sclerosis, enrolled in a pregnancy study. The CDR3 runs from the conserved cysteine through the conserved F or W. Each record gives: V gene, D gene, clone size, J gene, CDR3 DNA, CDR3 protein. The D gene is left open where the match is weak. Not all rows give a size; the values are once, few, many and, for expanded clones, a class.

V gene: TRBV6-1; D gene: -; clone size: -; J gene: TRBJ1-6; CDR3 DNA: TGTGCCAGCAGTGAAAGGACGGGGGATTCACCCCTCCACTTT; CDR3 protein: CASSERTGDSPLHF
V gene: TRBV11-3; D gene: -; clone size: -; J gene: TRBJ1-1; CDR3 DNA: TGTGCCAGCAGCTTTAAGGGACTGCTGAACACTGAAGCTTTCTTT; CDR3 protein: CASSFKGLLNTEAFF
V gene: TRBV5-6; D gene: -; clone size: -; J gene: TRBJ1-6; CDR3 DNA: TGTGCCAGCAGCTTGATCAGGGGCTCCAATTCACCCCTCCACTTT; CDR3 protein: CASSLIRGSNSPLHF
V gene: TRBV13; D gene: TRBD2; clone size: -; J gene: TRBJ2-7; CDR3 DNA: TGTGCCAGCAGCTTAACAGGACTAGCGGGAGAGGGCTCCTACGAGCAGTACTTC; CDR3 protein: CASSLTGLAGEGSYEQYF
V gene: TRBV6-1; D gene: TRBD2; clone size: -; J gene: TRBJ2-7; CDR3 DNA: TGTGCCAGCAGTGAATGGCCAGGGACTAGCGAGCAGTACTTC; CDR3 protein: CASSEWPGTSEQYF
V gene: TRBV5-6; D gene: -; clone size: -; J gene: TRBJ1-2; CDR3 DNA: TGTGCCAGCACCCAACTTATTACGGATGGCTACACCTTC; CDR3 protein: CASTQLITDGYTF
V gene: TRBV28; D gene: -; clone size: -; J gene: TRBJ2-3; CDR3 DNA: TGTGCCAGCAGCCAGCAGGGCACAGATACGCAGTATTTT; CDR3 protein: CASSQQGTDTQYF
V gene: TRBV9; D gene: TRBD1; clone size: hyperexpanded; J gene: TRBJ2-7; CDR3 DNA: TGTGCCAGCAGCGGCGGACAGGACCGCTACGAGCAGTACTTC; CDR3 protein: CASSGGQDRYEQYF
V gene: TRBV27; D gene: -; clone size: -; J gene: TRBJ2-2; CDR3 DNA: TGTGCCAGCAAGGACTGGGGTGGCACCGGGGAGCTGTTTTTT; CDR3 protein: CASKDWGGTGELFF
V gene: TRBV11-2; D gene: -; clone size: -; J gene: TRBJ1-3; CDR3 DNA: TGTGCCAGCAGCGCGGCGAACTCTGGAAACACCATATATTTT; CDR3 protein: CASSAANSGNTIYF
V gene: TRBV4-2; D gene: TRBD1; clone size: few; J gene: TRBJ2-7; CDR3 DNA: TGTGCCAGCAGCCAAGTGATGGGAACAGGGGGCTACGAGCAGTACTTC; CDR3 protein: CASSQVMGTGGYEQYF
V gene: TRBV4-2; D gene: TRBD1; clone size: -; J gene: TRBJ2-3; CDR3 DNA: TGTGCCAGCAGCCAAGAGGTTTTTGGGACAGTCCTCACAGATACGCAGTATTTT; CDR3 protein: CASSQEVFGTVLTDTQYF
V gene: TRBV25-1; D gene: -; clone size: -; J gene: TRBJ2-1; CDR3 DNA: TGTGCCAGCAGTGAATATGGGGGGTCCTATGAGCAGTTCTTC; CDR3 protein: CASSEYGGSYEQFF
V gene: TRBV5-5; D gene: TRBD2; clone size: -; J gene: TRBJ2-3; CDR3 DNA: TGTGCCAGCAGCTCCGGACTAGCGGGACCTAGCACAGATACGCAGTATTTT; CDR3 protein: CASSSGLAGPSTDTQYF
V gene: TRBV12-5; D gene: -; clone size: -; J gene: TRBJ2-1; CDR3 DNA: TGTGCTAGTGGTACCTGGGGGGACAATGAGCAGTTCTTC; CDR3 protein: CASGTWGDNEQFF
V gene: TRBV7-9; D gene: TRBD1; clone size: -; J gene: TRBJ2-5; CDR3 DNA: TGTGCCAGCAGCTTACGACAGGGTGAAGAGACCCAGTACTTC; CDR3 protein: CASSLRQGEETQYF
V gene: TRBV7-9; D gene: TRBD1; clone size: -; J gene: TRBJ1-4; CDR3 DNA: TGTGCCAGCAGCTTAGCGACAGGGACTGAAAAACTGTTTTTT; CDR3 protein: CASSLATGTEKLFF
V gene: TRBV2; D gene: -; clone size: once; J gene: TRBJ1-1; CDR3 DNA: TGTGCCAGCAGTGATTTGGGGCTCAAGAACACTGAAGCTTTCTTT; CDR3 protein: CASSDLGLKNTEAFF
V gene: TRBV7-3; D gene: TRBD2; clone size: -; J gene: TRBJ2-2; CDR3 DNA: TGTGCCAGCAGCTTAAGCGGGAGTACCGGGGAGCTGTTTTTT; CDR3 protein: CASSLSGSTGELFF
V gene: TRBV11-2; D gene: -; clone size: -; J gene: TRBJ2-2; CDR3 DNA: TGTGCCAGCAGCCCCCCCGGCGGGGAGCTGTTTTTT; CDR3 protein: CASSPPGGELFF
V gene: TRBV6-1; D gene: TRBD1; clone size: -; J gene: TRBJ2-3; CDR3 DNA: TGTGCCAGCAGCGCTAGGACAGGGGGCGCAGATACGCAGTATTTT; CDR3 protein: CASSARTGGADTQYF
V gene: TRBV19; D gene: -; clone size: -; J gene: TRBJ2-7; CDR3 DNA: TGTGCCAGTAGTATAGTCGGAGAGAGCTCCTACGAGCAGTACTTC; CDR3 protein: CASSIVGESSYEQYF
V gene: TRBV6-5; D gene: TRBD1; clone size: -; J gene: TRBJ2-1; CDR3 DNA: TGTGCCAGCAGTTACCGGACAGGACCCCTCTATGAGCAGTTCTTC; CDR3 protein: CASSYRTGPLYEQFF
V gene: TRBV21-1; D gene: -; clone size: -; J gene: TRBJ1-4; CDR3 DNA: TGTGCCAGCAGCAAGAGGCGGCGAAATGAAAAACTGTTTTTT; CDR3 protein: CASSKRRRNEKLFF
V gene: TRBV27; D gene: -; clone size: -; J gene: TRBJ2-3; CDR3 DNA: TGTGCCAGCACGGGGGGCACAGATACGCAGTATTTT; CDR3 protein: CASTGGTDTQYF
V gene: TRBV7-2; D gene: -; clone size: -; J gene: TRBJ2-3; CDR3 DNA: TGTGCCAGCAGCACAACCAGGGTCCTCACAGATACGCAGTATTTT; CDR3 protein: CASSTTRVLTDTQYF
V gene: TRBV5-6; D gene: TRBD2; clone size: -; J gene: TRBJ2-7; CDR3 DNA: TGTGCCAGCAGCTTGGAGTTGCCAGGGACTATACCCTACGAGCAGTACTTC; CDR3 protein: CASSLELPGTIPYEQYF
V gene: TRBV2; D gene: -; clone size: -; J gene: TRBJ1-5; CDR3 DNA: TGTGCCAGCAGTGCAGGACAGCCCCAGCATTTT; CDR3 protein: CASSAGQPQHF
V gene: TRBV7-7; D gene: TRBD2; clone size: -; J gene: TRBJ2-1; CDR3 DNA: TGTGCTAGCAGCTTAGCGGGCGGGAGAGCTGAGCAGTTCTTC; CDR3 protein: CASSLAGGRAEQFF
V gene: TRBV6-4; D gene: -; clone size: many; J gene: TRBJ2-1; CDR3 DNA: TGTGCCAGCAGTGACTCCATAGGTTCGGGGAGAGGTGAGCAGTTCTTC; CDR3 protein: CASSDSIGSGRGEQFF
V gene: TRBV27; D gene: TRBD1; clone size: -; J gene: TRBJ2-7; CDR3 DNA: TGTGCCAGCAGACCAGGGGGTTCCTCCTACGAGCAGTACTTC; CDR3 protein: CASRPGGSSYEQYF
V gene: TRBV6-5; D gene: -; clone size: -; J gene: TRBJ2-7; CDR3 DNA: TGTGCCAGCAGTTCTCAGACGACAGAATCCTACGAGCAGTACTTC; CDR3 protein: CASSSQTTESYEQYF
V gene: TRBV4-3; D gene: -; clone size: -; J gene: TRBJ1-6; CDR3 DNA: TGCGCCAGCAGCCAAGATTTGGCTAGCTCCTATAATTCACCCCTCCACTTT; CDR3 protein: CASSQDLASSYNSPLHF
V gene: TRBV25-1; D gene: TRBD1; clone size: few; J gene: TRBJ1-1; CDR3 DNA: TGTGCCAGCAGCACAGGGGTCACTGAAGCTTTCTTT; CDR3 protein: CASSTGVTEAFF
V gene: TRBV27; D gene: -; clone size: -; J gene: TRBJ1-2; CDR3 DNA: TGTGCCAGCGGGCAGGGGCATACTGGGGCCTATGGCTACACCTTC; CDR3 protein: CASGQGHTGAYGYTF
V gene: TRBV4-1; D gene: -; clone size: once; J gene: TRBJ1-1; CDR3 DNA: TGCGCCAGCAGCCAATGGGAGACGAACACTGAAGCTTTCTTT; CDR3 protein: CASSQWETNTEAFF
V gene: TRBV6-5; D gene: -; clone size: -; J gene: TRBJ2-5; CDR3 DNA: TGTGCCAGCAGCATTATCGGGTCGGAGACCCAGTACTTC; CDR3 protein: CASSIIGSETQYF
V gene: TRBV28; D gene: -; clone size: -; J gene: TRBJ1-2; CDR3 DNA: TGTGCCAGCACTCCCGGGGAGGGCCCGCCGCCTGAAGGCTACACCTTC; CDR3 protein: CASTPGEGPPPEGYTF
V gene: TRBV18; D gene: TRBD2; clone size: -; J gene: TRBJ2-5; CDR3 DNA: TGTGCCAGCTCACCGGGACTAGCGGGAGTCAGCTGGGGAGAGACCCAGTACTTC; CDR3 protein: CASSPGLAGVSWGETQYF
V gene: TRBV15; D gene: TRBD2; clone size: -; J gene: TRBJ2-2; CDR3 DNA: TGTGCCACCAGCAGAGACTTGACTAGCGGGAGTTTTAGGACCGGGGAGCTGTTTTTT; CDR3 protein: CATSRDLTSGSFRTGELFF
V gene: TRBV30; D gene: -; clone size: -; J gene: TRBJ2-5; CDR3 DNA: TGTGCCTGGAGTGTAGGGAGCGACCAAGAGACCCAGTACTTC; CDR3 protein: CAWSVGSDQETQYF
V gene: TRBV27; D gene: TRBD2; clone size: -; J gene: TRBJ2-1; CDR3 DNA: TGTGCCAGCAGCCCCGCGCGGGAGCAAAATGAGCAGTTCTTC; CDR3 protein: CASSPAREQNEQFF
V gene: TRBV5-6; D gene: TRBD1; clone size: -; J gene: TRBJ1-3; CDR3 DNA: TGTGCCAGCAGCTTGGTACCGACAGGGTTGGCTGGAAACACCATATATTTT; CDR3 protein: CASSLVPTGLAGNTIYF
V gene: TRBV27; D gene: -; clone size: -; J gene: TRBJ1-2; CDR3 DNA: TGTGCCAGCAGTTTGGATGGACAGTTCTATGGCTACACCTTC; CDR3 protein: CASSLDGQFYGYTF
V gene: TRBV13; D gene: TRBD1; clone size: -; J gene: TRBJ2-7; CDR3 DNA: TGTGCCAGCAGCCCCTATGGGACAGGGGGCTACGAGCAGTACTTC; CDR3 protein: CASSPYGTGGYEQYF
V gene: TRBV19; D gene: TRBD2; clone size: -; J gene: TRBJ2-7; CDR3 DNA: TGTGCCAGTAGCTCAATAGCGGGAGGGTCCTACGAGCAGTACTTC; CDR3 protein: CASSSIAGGSYEQYF
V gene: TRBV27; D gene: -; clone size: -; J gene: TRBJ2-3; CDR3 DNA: TGTGCCAGCGGCCCGGGTGGGGATACGCAGTATTTT; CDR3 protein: CASGPGGDTQYF
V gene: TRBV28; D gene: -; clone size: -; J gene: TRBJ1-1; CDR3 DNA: TGTGCCAGCCGGACAGAGGAGACTGAAGCTTTCTTT; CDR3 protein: CASRTEETEAFF
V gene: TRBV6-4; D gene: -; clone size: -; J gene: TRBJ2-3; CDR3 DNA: TGTGCCAGCAGTGAAAGGCTAGACACAGATACGCAGTATTTT; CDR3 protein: CASSERLDTDTQYF
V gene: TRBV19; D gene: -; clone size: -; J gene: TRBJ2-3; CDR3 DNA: TGTGCCAGTAGTACCCGTGGCCCAGATACGCAGTATTTT; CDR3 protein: CASSTRGPDTQYF